Below, 21 T cell receptor beta chains from the same sample are listed, as sequenced in a study of blood T cells in healthy people across ages. With a J-beta primer mix and a sample-barcoded 5' primer, a second PCR ran roughly 6 to 11 cycles. TCRdb re-analysed the 5' RACE reads in MiXCR, keeping a single row per CDR3 protein. This sample has more than 1,400,000 distinct CDR3 sequences; 42% occur once, and the top ten carry 7.9%. Sequencing was performed on blood. The receptors originated from a woman aged 18-29 years in good health.

The chain uses TRBV18 and TRBJ2-1, with 9 bases fitting TRBD1. CDR3 length: 15 residues. The V and J ends lost 4 bases and 4 bases, in that order; junction bases with no gene match: 5. Germline V gene sequence: CDR1 KGHSH, CDR2 LQKENI. CDR3 coding DNA: TGTGCCAGCTCACTACAGGGGGCCGGGTACAATGAGCAGTTCTTC. Its translation: CASSLQGAGYNEQFF.

A few counts support this clonotype. The chain uses TRBV7-9 and TRBJ2-5, with D tentatively TRBD1 (6 bases). Germline-derived CDR1 and CDR2 are SEHNR and FQNEAQ (reference sequence). V shed 5 bases and J shed 1 base, with 8 bases lying between them. This CDR3 comprises 13 residues. The CDR3 protein is CASSRQAQETQYF. DNA of the CDR3: TGTGCCAGCAGCCGACAGGCCCAAGAGACCCAGTACTTC.

This sequence joins TRBV20-1 and TRBJ2-7; 9 nucleotides match TRBD2. The germline gives CDR1 DFQATT, CDR2 SNEGSKA (reference sequence). V lost 7 bases, J lost 2 bases, and 3 bases stayed unmatched. This CDR3 region has 12 residues. The CDR3 DNA follows: TGCAGTGTGCTAGCGGGAACCTACGAGCAGTACTTC. Residues: CSVLAGTYEQYF.

This clonotype was seen a handful of times. The genes are TRBV11-2 and TRBJ2-5; weak D call: TRBD1 (5 bases). Germline CDR1 reads SGHAT; CDR2 reads FQNNGV. Trimming took 5 bases from V and 3 from J, leaving 16 bases between them. This CDR3 spans 15 amino acids. CDR3 protein: CASSILQGYEETQYF. CDR3 nucleotides: TGTGCCAGCAGCATCCTTCAGGGATACGAAGAGACCCAGTACTTC.

DNA of the CDR3: TGTGCCAGCAGTTCCTTACCTGACAGGGAGAAGGGTGAAGCTTTCTTT. It translates to CASSSLPDREKGEAFF. The chain combines TRBV27 with TRBJ1-1; 7 bases align to TRBD1. The CDR3 has 16 residues. V lost 4 bases and J lost 7; bases outside the gene matches: 15. Germline V gene sequence: CDR1 MNHEY, CDR2 SMNVEV (reference sequence).

The V and J genes are TRBV25-1 and TRBJ2-5; D is unclear. The last part of the DNA fits TRBJ2-7 better; the J call may be wrong. Germline assignment: CDR1 MGHDK and CDR2 SYGVNS. The CDR3 length is 11 residues. The CDR3 bases are TGTGCCAGCAGCACAACCTTCGAGCAGTACTTC. Protein: CASSTTFEQYF.

CDR3 residues: CASSPADRLLEQYF. The CDR3 DNA follows: TGTGCCAGCAGTCCAGCAGACCGACTCTTGGAGCAGTACTTC. The V call is TRBV27, the J call TRBJ2-5, with unresolved D. Germline V gene data show CDR1 as MNHEY and CDR2 as SMNVEV (reference sequence). V dropped 5 bases and J dropped 11 bases, with 21 bases sitting between them. The CDR3 is 14 amino acids.

This clonotype was recorded many times. V and J are TRBV10-3 and TRBJ2-1, with D unresolved. The ends were cut back, 4 bases at V and 5 bases at J, with 15 bases in the middle. This CDR3 has 15 residues. CDR1 is ENHRY, CDR2 SYGVKD, per germline. The CDR3 region is CAISGVGTTHNEQFF. The DNA of the CDR3 is TGTGCCATCAGTGGGGTCGGCACTACTCACAATGAGCAGTTCTTC.

In this sample, this clonotype turned up once. V is TRBV9 and J is TRBJ2-3; 8 nucleotides align to TRBD2. Trimming removed 0 bases from V and 2 bases from J; junction bases left unmatched: 5. The CDR3 is 16 residues long. Germline-derived CDR1 and CDR2 are SGDLS and YYNGEE. The CDR3 sequence: CASSVGSGGYTDTQYF. DNA of the CDR3: TGTGCCAGCAGCGTAGGGAGCGGGGGATACACAGATACGCAGTATTTT.

J is TRBJ1-5 and V is TRBV27; 7 nucleotides line up with TRBD1. After removal of 4 bases from V and 4 bases from J, the junction contained 13 bases not matched to a gene. The germline V gene has CDR1 MNHEY and CDR2 SMNVEV (reference sequence). This CDR3 comprises 17 residues. The CDR3 region has the DNA TGTGCCAGCAGTTCGCGGCAGGGGGTTCTACCTAATCAGCCCCAGCATTTT. Translation gives CASSSRQGVLPNQPQHF.

CDR3 in DNA: TGTGCCAGCAGTTCCCGTGGAGCAGGGCGCTACGAGCAGTACTTC. It translates to CASSSRGAGRYEQYF. The chain couples TRBV12-3 or TRBV12-4 to TRBJ2-7; D is perhaps TRBD1 (5 bases). The CDR3 contains 15 residues. Trimming removed 4 bases at V and 3 bases at J, with 16 bases between.

The chain couples TRBV27 to TRBJ1-2; a weak D match, TRBD1 (5 bases). In germline, CDR1 is MNHEY, CDR2 SMNVEV (reference sequence). The CDR3 sequence is 17 residues long. V shed 6 bases and J shed 8 bases, with 28 bases lying between them. The DNA for the CDR3 is TGTGCCAGCAGAAGCAGGGAGGGACTCCTATCCTCGGGAGGCTACACCTTC. Amino acid sequence: CASRSREGLLSSGGYTF.

This rearrangement joins TRBV18 to TRBJ2-7; D remains unclear. Germline CDR1 and CDR2: KGHSH and LQKENI. The CDR3 runs to 13 residues. The V end was cut by 0 bases, the J end by 4 bases, with 7 bases between. The CDR3 is CASSPPFGYEQYF. CDR3 nucleotide sequence: TGTGCCAGCTCACCACCCTTTGGTTACGAGCAGTACTTC.

This clonotype has a handful of counts. V and J are TRBV20-1 and TRBJ2-5; the match to TRBD2 covers 9 bases. This CDR3 region has 13 residues. The germline V gene has CDR1 DFQATT and CDR2 SNEGSKA (reference sequence). The trim removed 3 bases at V and 7 bases at J, leaving 6 bases unmatched. This CDR3 is CSARGTSKGTQYF. Written as DNA, the CDR3 is TGCAGTGCTAGGGGGACTAGCAAGGGGACCCAGTACTTC.

This clonotype was detected only a few times. The rearrangement uses TRBV29-1 and TRBJ2-4; D uncertain. Germline V gene data show CDR1 as SQVTM and CDR2 as ANQGSEA. The CDR3 spans 12 residues. V lost 1 base and J lost 3, with 4 bases in between. Here the CDR3 DNA reads TGCAGCGTTGAAGTCGACAAAAACATTCAGTACTTC. Translating it yields CSVEVDKNIQYF.

This CDR3 is CASSYSNGVQPQHF. The CDR3 DNA sequence: TGTGCCAGCAGTTACTCGAACGGGGTCCAGCCCCAGCATTTT. The V gene is TRBV6-5, the J gene TRBJ1-5; D is ambiguous. The V end was cut by 0 bases, the J end by 7 bases, with 10 bases between. The CDR3 length is 14 residues. The V gene's germline CDR1 is MNHEY and CDR2 SVGAGI.

The rearrangement links TRBV12-3 or TRBV12-4 to TRBJ1-6, with 7 positions matching TRBD1. The CDR3 totals 14 residues. The junction had 4 bases not matched to a gene; V was cut back by 6 bases and J by 5 bases. The CDR3 DNA reads TGTGCCAGCAGGACCCAGGGGGATAATTCACCCCTCCACTTT. Residues: CASRTQGDNSPLHF.

This chain links TRBV2 with TRBJ2-4; TRBD2 matches 11 bases. The last part of the DNA fits TRBJ2-7 better; the J call may be wrong. The CDR3 covers 15 residues. Germline-derived CDR1 and CDR2 are SNHLY and FYNNEI. CDR3 sequence reads: CASSGGTSGSYEQYF. CDR3 nucleotide sequence: TGTGCCAGCAGTGGCGGGACTAGCGGCTCCTACGAGCAGTACTTC.

This clonotype appeared a single time. V usage is TRBV20-1 and J usage is TRBJ2-3, with 11 bases aligning to TRBD2. The CDR3 is 15 amino acids. The J segment lost 1 base and the V segment lost 4 bases, leaving 4 bases of the junction unmatched. Germline assignment: CDR1 DFQATT and CDR2 SNEGSKA (reference sequence). DNA of the CDR3: TGCAGTGCTACTCTAGCGGGGGGAGGCACAGATACGCAGTATTTT. Protein: CSATLAGGGTDTQYF.

This clonotype has only a few counts. The J gene is TRBJ1-6, the V gene TRBV6-6; no reliable D call. The length of the CDR3 is 16 residues. Germline values: CDR1 MNHNY, CDR2 SVGAGI (reference sequence). The V end was cut by 0 bases, the J end by 8 bases, with 14 bases between. CDR3: CASSYSVPTSDSPLHF. CDR3 in DNA: TGTGCCAGCAGTTACTCGGTTCCCACTTCGGATTCACCCCTCCACTTT.

V is TRBV28 and J is TRBJ2-7, with D unresolved. CDR1 and CDR2 from the germline V gene are MDHEN and SYDVKM. The germline V and J ends were trimmed by 1 base and 0 bases, with 13 bases remaining between them. The CDR3 loop spans 16 amino acids. The CDR3 DNA is TGTGCCAGCAGTTTATTCGGGCAGTTATTCTCCTACGAGCAGTACTTC. It codes for CASSLFGQLFSYEQYF.